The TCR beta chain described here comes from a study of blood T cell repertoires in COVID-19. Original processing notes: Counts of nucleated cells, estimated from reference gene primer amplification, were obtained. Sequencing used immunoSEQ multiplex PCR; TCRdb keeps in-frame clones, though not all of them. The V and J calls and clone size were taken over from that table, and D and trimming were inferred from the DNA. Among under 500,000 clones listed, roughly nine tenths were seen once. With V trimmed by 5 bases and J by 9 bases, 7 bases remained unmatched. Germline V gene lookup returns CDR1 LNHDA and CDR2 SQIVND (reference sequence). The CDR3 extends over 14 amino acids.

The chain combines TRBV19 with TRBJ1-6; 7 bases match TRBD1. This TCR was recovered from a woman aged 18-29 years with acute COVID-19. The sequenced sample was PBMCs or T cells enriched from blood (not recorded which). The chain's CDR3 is CASSETGLFSPLHF. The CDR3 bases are TGTGCCAGTAGTGAGACAGGGTTATTTTCACCCCTCCACTTT.